These T cell receptor beta chains were read from a single sample in a study of OX40 agonist ivuxolimab in advanced cancers. Sequenced by immunoSEQ multiplex PCR; TCRdb stores in-frame clones only, minus some. The sample lists approximately 90,000 clones, 75% to 95% seen once, with about 1.6% in the top ten. The specimen was CD4+ or CD8+ T cells sorted from blood, collected in a trial of the OX40 agonist ivuxolimab. Receptor source: an adult with an advanced solid tumor such as melanoma, head and neck, liver or kidney cancer. Both conserved end residues are part of each CDR3. The order of the fields is J gene, V gene, CDR3 length, CDR3 protein.

J gene: TRBJ2-7
V gene: TRBV6-5
CDR3 length: 14
CDR3 protein: CASSSRDRGYEQYF

J gene: TRBJ1-2
V gene: TRBV28
CDR3 length: 15
CDR3 protein: CASSSRDTSNYGYTF

J gene: TRBJ1-1
V gene: TRBV11-2
CDR3 length: 13
CDR3 protein: CASSAPGRTEAFF

J gene: TRBJ2-5
V gene: TRBV5-1
CDR3 length: 14
CDR3 protein: CASSLVGGQETQYF

J gene: TRBJ1-3
V gene: TRBV5-1
CDR3 length: 14
CDR3 protein: CASSSTSSGNTIYF

J gene: TRBJ1-1
V gene: TRBV28
CDR3 length: 13
CDR3 protein: CASSFAMNTEAFF

J gene: TRBJ2-3
V gene: TRBV5-1
CDR3 length: 16
CDR3 protein: CASSLLGSASTDTQYF

J gene: TRBJ2-7
V gene: TRBV6-6
CDR3 length: 15
CDR3 protein: CASTKDPGANYEQYF

J gene: TRBJ2-1
V gene: TRBV9
CDR3 length: 17
CDR3 protein: CASSVFPAKTTYNEQFF

J gene: TRBJ2-7
V gene: TRBV6-5
CDR3 length: 14
CDR3 protein: CASSWDRLMGEQYF

J gene: TRBJ1-3
V gene: TRBV4-1
CDR3 length: 16
CDR3 protein: CASSQGDRLSGNTIYF

J gene: TRBJ1-5
V gene: TRBV7-9
CDR3 length: 15
CDR3 protein: CASSPPGQGIQPQHF

J gene: TRBJ2-7
V gene: TRBV27
CDR3 length: 16
CDR3 protein: CASSLPPAGASYEQYF

J gene: TRBJ2-2
V gene: TRBV9
CDR3 length: 16
CDR3 protein: CASSVATATSPGELFF

J gene: TRBJ1-3
V gene: TRBV5-1
CDR3 length: 16
CDR3 protein: CASSLAPGMDGNTIYF

J gene: TRBJ2-1
V gene: TRBV7-9
CDR3 length: 14
CDR3 protein: CASSLVQGSSEQFF

J gene: TRBJ1-2
V gene: TRBV5-5
CDR3 length: 15
CDR3 protein: CASSPGGQGNYGYTF

J gene: TRBJ2-5
V gene: TRBV5-4
CDR3 length: 15
CDR3 protein: CASSPPGRSQETQYF

J gene: TRBJ2-7
V gene: TRBV10-3
CDR3 length: 15
CDR3 protein: CAIQDRLAGNSEQYF

J gene: TRBJ1-2
V gene: TRBV28
CDR3 length: 17
CDR3 protein: CASSSRAGGVGYYGYTF

J gene: TRBJ2-7
V gene: TRBV30
CDR3 length: 17
CDR3 protein: CAWSRRTPGVAEYEQYF

J gene: TRBJ2-2
V gene: TRBV7-3
CDR3 length: 17
CDR3 protein: CASSLGGLAGETGELFF

J gene: TRBJ2-1
V gene: TRBV11-2
CDR3 length: 17
CDR3 protein: CASSAYPGLASYNEQFF

J gene: TRBJ2-5
V gene: TRBV5-1
CDR3 length: 20
CDR3 protein: CASSPGQGAYSGRGIETQYF

J gene: TRBJ2-7
V gene: TRBV11-2
CDR3 length: 14
CDR3 protein: CASSFTSIGDEQYF

J gene: TRBJ2-7
V gene: TRBV6-1
CDR3 length: 15
CDR3 protein: CASRGLAGGSGEQYF

J gene: TRBJ2-2
V gene: TRBV28
CDR3 length: 12
CDR3 protein: CASSRGAGELFF

J gene: TRBJ2-2
V gene: TRBV7-9
CDR3 length: 15
CDR3 protein: CASSFAGTDTGELFF

J gene: TRBJ1-3
V gene: TRBV10-2
CDR3 length: 12
CDR3 protein: CASQGSGNTIYF

J gene: TRBJ2-7
V gene: TRBV6-1
CDR3 length: 15
CDR3 protein: CASKAPGTVAFEQYF

J gene: TRBJ2-1
V gene: TRBV7-3
CDR3 length: 12
CDR3 protein: CASSSYTGEQFF

J gene: TRBJ2-3
V gene: TRBV7-9
CDR3 length: 16
CDR3 protein: CASSQQGAVVTDTQYF

J gene: TRBJ1-2
V gene: TRBV28
CDR3 length: 15
CDR3 protein: CASSLGRGLGYGYTF

J gene: TRBJ2-5
V gene: TRBV7-2
CDR3 length: 14
CDR3 protein: CASSPQGGKETQYF

J gene: TRBJ1-1
V gene: TRBV29-1
CDR3 length: 13
CDR3 protein: CSVGQVVGTEAFF